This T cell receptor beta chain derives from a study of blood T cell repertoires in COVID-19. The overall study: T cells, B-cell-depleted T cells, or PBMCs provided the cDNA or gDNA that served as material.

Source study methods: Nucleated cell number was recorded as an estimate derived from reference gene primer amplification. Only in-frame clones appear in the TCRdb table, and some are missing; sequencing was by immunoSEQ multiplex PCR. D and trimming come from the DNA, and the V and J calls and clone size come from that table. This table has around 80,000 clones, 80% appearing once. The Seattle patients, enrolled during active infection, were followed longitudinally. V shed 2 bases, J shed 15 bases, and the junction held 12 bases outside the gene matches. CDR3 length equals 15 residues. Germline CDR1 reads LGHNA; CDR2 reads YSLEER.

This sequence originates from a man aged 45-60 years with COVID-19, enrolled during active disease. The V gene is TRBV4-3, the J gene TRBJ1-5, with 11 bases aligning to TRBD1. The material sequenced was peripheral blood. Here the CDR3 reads CASSQTGTGGHIMHF. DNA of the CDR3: TGCGCCAGCAGCCAAACCGGGACAGGGGGACATATTATGCATTTT.